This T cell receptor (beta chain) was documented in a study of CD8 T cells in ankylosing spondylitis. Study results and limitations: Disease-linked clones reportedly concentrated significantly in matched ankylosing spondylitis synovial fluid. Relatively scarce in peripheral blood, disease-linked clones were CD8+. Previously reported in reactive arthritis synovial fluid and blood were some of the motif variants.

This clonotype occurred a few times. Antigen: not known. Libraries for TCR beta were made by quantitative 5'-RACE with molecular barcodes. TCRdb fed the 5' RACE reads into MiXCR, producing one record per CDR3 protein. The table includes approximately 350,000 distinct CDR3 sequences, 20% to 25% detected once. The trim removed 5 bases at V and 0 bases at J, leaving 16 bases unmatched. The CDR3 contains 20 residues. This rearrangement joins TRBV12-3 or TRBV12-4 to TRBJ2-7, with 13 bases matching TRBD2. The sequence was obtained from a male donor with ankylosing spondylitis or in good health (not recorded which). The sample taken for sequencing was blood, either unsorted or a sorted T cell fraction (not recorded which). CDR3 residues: CASSLGAGTSGVYFSYEQYF. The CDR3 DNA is TGTGCCAGCAGTCTGGGGGCCGGGACTAGCGGGGTATATTTCTCCTACGAGCAGTACTTC.